The table lists the clone carrying this T cell receptor beta chain with many counts. Antigen unknown. The data stem from a study of T cells in Graves' hyperthyroidism and ophthalmopathy. Study in general: It was at initial diagnosis, before any treatment, that peripheral blood was collected.

RNA transcripts yielded amplified TCR beta CDR3 regions. Researchers ran a first-round RT-PCR on the TCR CDR3 using the HTBI primer set. TCRdb reprocessed the multiplex PCR reads with MiXCR, giving one entry per CDR3 protein. The table lists 400,000 to 600,000 distinct CDR3 sequences, around 16% of them singletons. Clinical symptoms, serum thyroxine, TRAb, thyroid ultrasound and orbital computed tomography informed diagnoses. General study results and limits: The majority of expanded thyroid clonotypes above 0.001 also appeared in blood. It was a median approximately 6 months before onset that the model predicted ophthalmopathy.

The sample comprised blood. This TCR was sampled from a woman under 40 with Graves' ophthalmopathy.

The DNA of the CDR3 is TGTGCCAGCAAGGGCGGCGTCAGCTCCTACGAGCAGTACTTC. This encodes CASKGGVSSYEQYF. The chain couples TRBV27 to TRBJ2-7; D remains unclear. CDR3 length: 14 amino acids. Germline CDR1 MNHEY, CDR2 SMNVEV (reference sequence). Between the trimmed V and J ends, which lost 7 bases and 0 bases, there was a span of 13 bases.